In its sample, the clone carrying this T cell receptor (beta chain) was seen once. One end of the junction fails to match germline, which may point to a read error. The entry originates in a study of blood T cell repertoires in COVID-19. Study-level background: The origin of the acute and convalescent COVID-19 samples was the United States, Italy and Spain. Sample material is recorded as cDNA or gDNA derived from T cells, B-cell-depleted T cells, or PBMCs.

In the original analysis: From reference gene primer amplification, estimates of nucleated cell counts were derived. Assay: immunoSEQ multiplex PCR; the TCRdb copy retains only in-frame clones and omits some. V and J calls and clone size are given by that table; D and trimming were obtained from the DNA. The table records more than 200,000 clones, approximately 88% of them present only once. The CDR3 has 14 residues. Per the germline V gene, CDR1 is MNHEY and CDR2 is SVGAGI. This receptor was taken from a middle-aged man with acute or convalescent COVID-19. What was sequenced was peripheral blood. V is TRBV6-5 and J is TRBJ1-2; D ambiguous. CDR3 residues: CASNYNGGFYGYTF. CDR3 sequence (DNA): TGTGCCAGCAATTACAACGGAGGCTTCTATGGCTACACCTTC.